A selection of T cell receptor beta chains follows, all from one sample in a study of blood T cell repertoires in COVID-19. TCRdb's table, derived via immunoSEQ multiplex PCR, lists solely in-frame clones and lacks some. The sample includes around 480,000 clones, around 87% seen only once; the top ten take around 0.7%. The sample comprised PBMCs or T cells enriched from blood (not recorded which). Every receptor here comes from a young woman who had recovered from COVID-19. Each CDR3 is given without its conserved first and last residue.

>TRBJ2-3|10|TRBV2
ASRAPGSAQY
>TRBJ1-2|12|TRBV5-1
ASSLGLAGYGYT
>TRBJ1-5|11|TRBV29-1
SAQTGDDQPQH
>TRBJ2-1|10|TRBV2
ASKGEGSGLV
>TRBJ1-5|14|TRBV2
ASSESSGMSNQPQH
>TRBJ2-2|13|TRBV19
ASSIKYAGTGELF
>TRBJ2-1|13|TRBV18
ASSTLTSKGNEQF
>TRBJ2-7|14|TRBV6-6
ASSYSKGGSSYEQY
>TRBJ2-5|13|TRBV19
ASKDSSGVQETQY
>TRBJ1-3|11|TRBV7-9
ATLRGSGNTIY
>TRBJ2-1|11|TRBV28
ASTSGTYNEQF
>TRBJ1-1|12|TRBV7-2
ASSFGGPNTEAF
>TRBJ1-1|11|TRBV3-1/TRBV3-2
ASSRTGEAEAF
>TRBJ1-1|13|TRBV4-1
ASSQEGQGRSEAF
>TRBJ2-5|11|TRBV5-4
ASSWDIQETQY
>TRBJ1-2|10|TRBV27
ASSFTGGGYT
>TRBJ1-2|12|TRBV11-2
ASSMPGLTYGYT
>TRBJ1-2|13|TRBV5-4
ASSPSYSTNYGYT
>TRBJ2-3|14|TRBV7-8
ASSLAAWALTDTQY
>TRBJ2-5|11|TRBV24-1
ATSLGGEETQY
>TRBJ1-1|16|TRBV3-1/TRBV3-2
ASSQDLGGSGSNTEAF
>TRBJ1-1|11|TRBV10-3
AISKDAGTEAF
>TRBJ1-5|11|TRBV12-3/TRBV12-4
ASSLGAGQPQH
>TRBJ1-4|13|TRBV7-8
ASSSRQGTNEKLF
>TRBJ1-2|13|TRBV2
ASSDPRGRLGGYT
>TRBJ1-3|11|TRBV12-3/TRBV12-4
ARPEASGNTIY
>TRBJ2-5|14|TRBV5-1
ASSLLGTSGQETQY
>TRBJ2-2|14|TRBV27
ASSPPGGLRTGELF
>TRBJ2-7|12|TRBV30
AWSGLDRSYEQY
>TRBJ1-2|13|TRBV5-1
ASSYGTAREGGYT
>TRBJ2-7|12|TRBV10-2
ASRTTGSSYEQY
>TRBJ2-7|13|TRBV28
ASSPPGGTGEEQY
>TRBJ1-6|16|TRBV19
ASSSTKQGNMNNSPLH
>TRBJ2-5|13|TRBV10-1
ASSESSGGWETQY
>TRBJ1-5|13|TRBV2
ASSAGRGDYGPQH
>TRBJ2-3|12|TRBV19
ASTHGVVSDTQY
>TRBJ1-1|11|TRBV3-1/TRBV3-2
ASSQEPGAEAF
>TRBJ2-5|15|TRBV7-2
ASSLEPLAERREGQY
>TRBJ1-3|12|TRBV5-1
ASSLGESGNTIY
>TRBJ2-5|12|TRBV5-5
ASSFSGSQETQY
>TRBJ2-1|15|TRBV25-1
ASSGPTSGGEYNEQF
>TRBJ2-3|11|TRBV2
ASKREATDTQY
>TRBJ2-2|14|TRBV19
ASSSDGTGGTGELF
>TRBJ2-1|13|TRBV10-1
ASSGEPGQRNEQF
>TRBJ1-1|14|TRBV27
ASSSDPRTGGTEAF
>TRBJ1-2|15|TRBV5-1
ASTDYGQGADVYGYT
>TRBJ1-6|16|TRBV27
ASSRQDHPYSYNSPLH
>TRBJ2-3|13|TRBV19
ASVPSGGALDTQY
>TRBJ1-2|12|TRBV5-8
ASSGGTGFFGYT
>TRBJ1-4|10|TRBV2
ASSSRNEKLF
>TRBJ1-5|18|TRBV23-1
ASSQSKGDRVLLRNQPQH
>TRBJ1-3|16|TRBV5-4
ASSFRLGSPDSGNTIY
>TRBJ1-1|11|TRBV12-3/TRBV12-4
ASSPLRGTEAF
>TRBJ1-3|15|TRBV19
ATALPGWGLSGNTIY
>TRBJ2-4|14|TRBV7-9
ASSLGGTGKTDIQY